This TCR beta chain is drawn from a study of T cell changes during pregnancy in multiple sclerosis. With respect to this clone: This specimen includes other DNA sequences encoding the same CDR3.

Clones were sequenced by immunoSEQ multiplex PCR, and TCRdb holds only the in-frame ones, with some missing. The repertoire has about 110,000 clones, roughly 89% of them found once; the top ten carry roughly 1.6%. The CDR3 sequence is 12 residues long. Germline loops: CDR1 SGHAT, CDR2 FQNNGV. The V end was cut by 1 base, the J end by 1 base, with 2 bases between. The specimen comprised peripheral blood, sampled before pregnancy. This receptor was identified in a female donor with multiple sclerosis, enrolled in a pregnancy study. The gene calls are TRBV11-2 and TRBJ2-7; no firm D call. The CDR3 here is CASSLASYEQYF. CDR3 DNA sequence: TGTGCCAGCAGCTTAGCTTCCTACGAGCAGTACTTC.